This T cell receptor beta chain was identified in a study of blood T cells in healthy people across ages. Study-wide results and caveats: Age showed a roughly linear inverse relationship with TCR beta diversity per million T cells.

A word on this clonotype: The antigen is not known.

CDR1 MNHNY and CDR2 SVGAGI come from the germline V gene (reference sequence). This CDR3 has 14 amino acids. V was cut by 8 bases and J by 8 bases, with 18 bases left in between. Combining a sample-barcoded 5' primer with a J-beta primer mix, a second PCR ran for roughly 7 to 12 cycles. A single record per CDR3 protein comes from TCRdb applying MiXCR to the 5' RACE reads. The repertoire has 1.5 million to 2 million distinct CDR3 sequences, 28% of them found once; the top ten carry 7.7%. Material for sequencing was blood. The sequence was obtained from a woman younger than 45 in good health. The V call is TRBV6-6, the J call TRBJ1-4, with D perhaps matching TRBD1 (6 bases). CDR3 DNA: TGTGCCAGCCAGGAGGGGGGAAGGGACGAAAAACTGTTTTTT. Translation gives CASQEGGRDEKLFF.